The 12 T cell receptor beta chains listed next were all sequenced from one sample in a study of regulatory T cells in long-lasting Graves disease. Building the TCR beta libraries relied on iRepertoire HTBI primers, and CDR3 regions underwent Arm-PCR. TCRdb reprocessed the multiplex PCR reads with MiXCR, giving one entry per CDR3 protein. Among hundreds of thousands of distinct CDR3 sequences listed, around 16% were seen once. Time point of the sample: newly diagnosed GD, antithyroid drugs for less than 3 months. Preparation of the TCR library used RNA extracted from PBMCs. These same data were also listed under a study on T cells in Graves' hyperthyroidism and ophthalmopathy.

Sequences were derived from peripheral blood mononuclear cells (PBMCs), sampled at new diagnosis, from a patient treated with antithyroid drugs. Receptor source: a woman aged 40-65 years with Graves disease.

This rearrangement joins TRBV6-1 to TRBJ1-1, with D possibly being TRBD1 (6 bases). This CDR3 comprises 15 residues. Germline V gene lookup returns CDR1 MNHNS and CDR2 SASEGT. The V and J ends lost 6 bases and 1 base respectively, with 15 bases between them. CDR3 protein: CASRPTTGRNTEAFF. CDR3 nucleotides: TGTGCCAGCAGGCCAACCACAGGGAGGAACACTGAAGCTTTCTTT.

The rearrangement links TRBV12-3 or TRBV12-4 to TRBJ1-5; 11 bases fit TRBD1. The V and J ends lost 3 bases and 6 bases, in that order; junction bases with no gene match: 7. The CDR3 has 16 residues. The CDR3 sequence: CASSFGTGGFAQPQHF. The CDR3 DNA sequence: TGTGCCAGCAGTTTCGGGACAGGGGGTTTTGCTCAGCCCCAGCATTTT.

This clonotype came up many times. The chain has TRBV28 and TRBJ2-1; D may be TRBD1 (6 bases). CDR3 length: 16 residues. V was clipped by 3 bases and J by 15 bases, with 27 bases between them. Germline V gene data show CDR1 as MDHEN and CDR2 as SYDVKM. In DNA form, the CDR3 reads TGTGCCAGCAGTTTGGATATTTCTCAGGGGAGTGCCCGTGGGTTCTTC. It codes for CASSLDISQGSARGFF. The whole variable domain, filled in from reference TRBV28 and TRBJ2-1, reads DVKVTQSSRYLVKRTGEKVFLECVQDMDHENMFWYRQDPGLGLRLIYFSYDVKMKEKGDIPEGYSVSREKKERFSLILESASTNQTSMYLCASSLDISQGSARGFFGPGTRLTVL.

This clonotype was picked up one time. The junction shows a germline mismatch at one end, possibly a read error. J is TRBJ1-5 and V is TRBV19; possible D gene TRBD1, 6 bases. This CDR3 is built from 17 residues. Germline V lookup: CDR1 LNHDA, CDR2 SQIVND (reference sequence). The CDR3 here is CASGIDGGPWRDKPQHF. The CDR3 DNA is TGTGCCAGTGGTATAGATGGGGGCCCTTGGAGGGACAAGCCCCAGCATTTT.

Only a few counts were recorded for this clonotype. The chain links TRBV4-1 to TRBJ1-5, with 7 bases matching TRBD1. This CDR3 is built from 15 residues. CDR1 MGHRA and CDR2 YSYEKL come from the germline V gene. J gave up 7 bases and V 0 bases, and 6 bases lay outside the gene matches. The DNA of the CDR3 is TGCGCCAGCAGCCAAGAAACGACAGGGAGACAGCCCCAGCATTTT. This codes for CASSQETTGRQPQHF.

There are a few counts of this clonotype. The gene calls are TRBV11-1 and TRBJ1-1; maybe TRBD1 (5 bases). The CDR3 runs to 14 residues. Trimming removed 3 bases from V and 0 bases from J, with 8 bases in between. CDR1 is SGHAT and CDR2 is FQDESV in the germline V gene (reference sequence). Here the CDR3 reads CASSFGHLNTEAFF. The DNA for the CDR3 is TGTGCCAGCAGCTTTGGACATTTGAACACTGAAGCTTTCTTT. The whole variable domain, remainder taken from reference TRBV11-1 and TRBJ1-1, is EAEVAQSPRYKITEKSQAVAFWCDPISGHATLYWYRQILGQGPELLVQFQDESVVDDSQLPKDRFSAERLKGVDSTLKIQPAELGDSAMYLCASSFGHLNTEAFFGQGTRLTVV.

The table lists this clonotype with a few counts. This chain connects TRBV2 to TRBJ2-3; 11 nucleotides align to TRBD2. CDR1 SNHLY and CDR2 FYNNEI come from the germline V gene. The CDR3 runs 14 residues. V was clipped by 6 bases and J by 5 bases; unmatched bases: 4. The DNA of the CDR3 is TGTGCCAGCAGGACTAGCGGGGACATAGATACGCAGTATTTT. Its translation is CASRTSGDIDTQYF.

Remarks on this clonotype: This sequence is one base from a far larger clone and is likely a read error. This chain's CDR3 is CASTGDSRSRNEQFF. The CDR3, as DNA: TGTGCCAGCACCGGGGACAGTAGGTCACGTAATGAGCAGTTCTTC. The chain links TRBV2 to TRBJ2-5, with TRBD1 matching 7 bases. The J call may be wrong; the DNA end is better matched by TRBJ2-1. The CDR3 consists of 15 residues. Germline CDR1 SNHLY, CDR2 FYNNEI.

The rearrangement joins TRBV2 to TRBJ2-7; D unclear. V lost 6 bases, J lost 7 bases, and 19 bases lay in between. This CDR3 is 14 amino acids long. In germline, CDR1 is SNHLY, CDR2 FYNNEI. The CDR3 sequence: CASSLVSATPEQYF. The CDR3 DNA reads TGTGCCAGCAGCTTAGTTTCAGCGACACCAGAGCAGTACTTC.

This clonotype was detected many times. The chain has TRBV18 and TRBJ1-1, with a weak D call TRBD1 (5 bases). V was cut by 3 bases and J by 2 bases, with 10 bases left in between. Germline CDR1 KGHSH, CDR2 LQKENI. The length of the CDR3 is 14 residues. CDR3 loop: CASSPLQGNTEAFF. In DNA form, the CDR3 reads TGTGCCAGCTCACCCCTTCAGGGAAACACTGAAGCTTTCTTT.

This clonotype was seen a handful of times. CDR3 DNA sequence: TGTGCCAGCAGTTTCGGGACTAGACAGCCCCAGCATTTT. This sequence encodes CASSFGTRQPQHF. This chain links TRBV12-3 or TRBV12-4 with TRBJ1-5, with D maybe TRBD1 (5 bases). This CDR3 has 13 residues. Trimming took off 3 bases at V and 7 bases at J, with 10 bases between the two ends.

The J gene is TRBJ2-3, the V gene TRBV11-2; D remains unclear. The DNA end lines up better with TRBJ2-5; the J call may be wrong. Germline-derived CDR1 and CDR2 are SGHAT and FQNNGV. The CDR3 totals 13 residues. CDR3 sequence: CASSLVYSKTQYF. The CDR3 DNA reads TGTGCCAGCAGCTTAGTGTATAGTAAGACCCAGTACTTC.